This TCR beta chain was sequenced during a study of blood T cell repertoires in COVID-19. Study at large: Spain, Italy and the United States supplied samples that represented acute and convalescent COVID-19.

In assigning cohorts, the study relied on participant-reported clinical history. This clone has just a few counts. Original methodology: The authors estimated nucleated cell counts from reference gene primer amplification. Generated by immunoSEQ multiplex PCR, the TCRdb table keeps only in-frame clones and is missing some. V, J and clone size were drawn from that table, and D and trimming were deduced from the DNA. The table records a few hundred thousand clones, 75% to 90% of them present only once. CDR1 is SGHTA and CDR2 is FQGNSA in the germline V gene. V shed 2 bases and J shed 2 bases, with 15 bases lying between them. The CDR3 loop spans 16 amino acids.

The sequence was obtained from a woman aged 45-65 years who had recovered from COVID-19. The specimen was PBMCs or T cells enriched from blood (not recorded which). V usage is TRBV7-2 and J usage is TRBJ1-1, with D tentatively TRBD1 (6 bases). The CDR3 nucleotides read TGTGCCAGCAGCTTAACGACAGGCCCCCTTAACACTGAAGCTTTCTTT. Translation: CASSLTTGPLNTEAFF. The full variable domain, completed using reference TRBV7-2 and TRBJ1-1, is GAGVSQSPSNKVTEKGKDVELRCDPISGHTALYWYRQSLGQGLEFLIYFQGNSAPDKSGLPSDRFSAERTGGSVSTLTIQRTQQEDSAVYLCASSLTTGPLNTEAFFGQGTRLTVV.